The 13 T cell receptor beta chains below were found in one sample sequenced in a study of cytomegalovirus exposure and HLA in healthy donors. With 60 Vbeta and 13 Jbeta primers, the PCR was carried out. The repertoire was sequenced with immunoSEQ multiplex PCR; TCRdb's copy has only in-frame clones and lacks some. The sample has roughly 200,000 clones; around 78% are singletons. Material for sequencing was PBMCs. These receptors were taken from a man aged 25-40 years in good health and CMV-seronegative.

The J gene is TRBJ2-7, the V gene TRBV28, with TRBD2 as a possible D gene (5 bases). Per the germline V gene, CDR1 is MDHEN and CDR2 is SYDVKM. CDR3 size: 13 residues. V lost 6 bases to trimming and J lost 3 bases, with 12 bases between them. The CDR3 DNA reads as TGTGCCAGCAGGTCTAGCAGACTCTACGAGCAGTACTTC. This gives the protein CASRSSRLYEQYF.

The chain is built from TRBV5-1 and TRBJ2-2; D is perhaps TRBD1 (5 bases). Germline CDR1 is SGHRS and CDR2 is YFSETQ. The length of the CDR3 is 17 residues. V lost 0 bases and J lost 3, with 15 bases in between. The CDR3 is CASSLALSGHDTGELFF. For the CDR3, the DNA is TGCGCCAGCAGCTTGGCCCTATCAGGGCACGACACCGGGGAGCTGTTTTTT.

V gene TRBV7-9 combines with J gene TRBJ2-1, with TRBD2 matching 13 bases. CDR1 is SEHNR and CDR2 is FQNEAQ in the germline V gene (reference sequence). The CDR3 loop spans 15 amino acids. Trimming at V came to 2 bases and at J to 7 bases, leaving 2 bases not matched to a gene. DNA of the CDR3: TGTGCCAGCAGCTTAACTAGCGGGAGGGGAAATGAGCAGTTCTTC. Translating gives CASSLTSGRGNEQFF.

This clone was observed a handful of times. This chain joins TRBV2 and TRBJ2-5; the match to TRBD2 covers 9 bases. V shed 3 bases, J shed 2 bases, and the junction held 16 bases outside the gene matches. Germline V CDR1 and CDR2: SNHLY, FYNNEI. The CDR3 sequence is 19 residues long. This chain's CDR3 is CASSEREGLGFAGQETQYF. Written as DNA, the CDR3 is TGTGCCAGCAGTGAGCGGGAGGGCCTCGGCTTTGCTGGACAAGAGACCCAGTACTTC.

The chain uses TRBV7-3 and TRBJ2-1; no reliable D call. The V gene lost 5 bases and the J gene lost 8 bases, with 7 bases spanning the gap. Germline CDR1 SGHTA, CDR2 FQGTGA. The CDR3 totals 11 residues. The DNA of the CDR3 is TGTGCCAGCAGCCAACATCATGAGCAGTTCTTC. It encodes CASSQHHEQFF.

The V gene is TRBV7-8, the J gene TRBJ2-2; perhaps TRBD2 as D (6 bases). The CDR3 extends over 16 amino acids. V lost 1 base and J lost 0, with 9 bases in between. Germline-derived CDR1 and CDR2 are SGHVS and FQNEAQ. CDR3 region: CASSLVREPNTGELFF. CDR3 sequence (DNA): TGTGCCAGCAGCTTAGTCCGGGAGCCGAACACCGGGGAGCTGTTTTTT.

The chain employs TRBV5-1 and TRBJ2-5, with a tentative D call TRBD2 (6 bases). V was trimmed by 0 bases and J by 4 bases, leaving 10 bases between them. Germline CDR1 SGHRS, CDR2 YFSETQ. The CDR3 extends over 14 amino acids. Here the CDR3 DNA reads TGCGCCAGCAGCTTGGTAAGGGGAGGAGAGACCCAGTACTTC. It codes for CASSLVRGGETQYF.

The chain combines TRBV25-1 with TRBJ2-7; TRBD2 matches at 8 bases. J was trimmed by 0 bases and V by 0 bases; bases with no gene match: 7. This CDR3 is 17 amino acids long. In germline, CDR1 is MGHDK, CDR2 SYGVNS. The CDR3 spells CASSEYESTSGSYEQYF. CDR3 in DNA: TGTGCCAGCAGTGAATATGAATCAACTAGCGGCTCCTACGAGCAGTACTTC.

V usage is TRBV28 and J usage is TRBJ2-3; no definite D call. The CDR3 has 10 amino acids. Germline CDR1 is MDHEN and CDR2 is SYDVKM. Trimming left V 5 bases short and J 6 bases short, with 3 bases between. The CDR3 bases are TGTGCCAGCAGTGCGGATACGCAGTATTTT. It codes for CASSADTQYF.

The chain recombines TRBV28 with TRBJ2-1; a weak D match, TRBD2 (5 bases). The CDR3 loop spans 15 amino acids. The germline CDR1 and CDR2 sequences are MDHEN and SYDVKM. Trimming took off 6 bases at V and 0 bases at J, with 12 bases between the two ends. CDR3 sequence (DNA): TGTGCCAGCAGCCGGACTTCTAGCTCCTACAATGAGCAGTTCTTC. Its translation: CASSRTSSSYNEQFF. Looking up the rest from reference TRBV28 and TRBJ2-1 gives the full variable domain: DVKVTQSSRYLVKRTGEKVFLECVQDMDHENMFWYRQDPGLGLRLIYFSYDVKMKEKGDIPEGYSVSREKKERFSLILESASTNQTSMYLCASSRTSSSYNEQFFGPGTRLTVL.

This chain uses TRBV6-1 with TRBJ1-5, with D perhaps matching TRBD1 (6 bases). The CDR3 covers 16 residues. Trimming left V 0 bases short and J 4 bases short, with 13 bases between. Germline V lookup: CDR1 MNHNS, CDR2 SASEGT. The CDR3 coding sequence is TGTGCCAGCAGTGAAGCTCACAGGGATCGAAATCAGCCCCAGCATTTT. Translated: CASSEAHRDRNQPQHF.

This chain joins TRBV11-2 and TRBJ2-5, with 12 bases matching TRBD1. The CDR3 is 15 residues long. Germline CDR1 reads SGHAT; CDR2 reads FQNNGV. The trim removed 5 bases at V and 5 bases at J, leaving 6 bases unmatched. DNA of the CDR3: TGTGCCAGCAGCGGAGGGACAGGGGGCGAGGAGACCCAGTACTTC. Its translation is CASSGGTGGEETQYF.

This chain links TRBV27 with TRBJ2-7; TRBD2 might be the D (6 bases). Germline CDR1 reads MNHEY; CDR2 reads SMNVEV (reference sequence). The CDR3 is 14 residues long. Trimming pared 6 bases from V and 4 bases from J, leaving 16 bases between. This CDR3 is CASRGTHAQYEQYF. The CDR3 region has the DNA TGTGCCAGCAGAGGGACTCATGCCCAATACGAGCAGTACTTC.